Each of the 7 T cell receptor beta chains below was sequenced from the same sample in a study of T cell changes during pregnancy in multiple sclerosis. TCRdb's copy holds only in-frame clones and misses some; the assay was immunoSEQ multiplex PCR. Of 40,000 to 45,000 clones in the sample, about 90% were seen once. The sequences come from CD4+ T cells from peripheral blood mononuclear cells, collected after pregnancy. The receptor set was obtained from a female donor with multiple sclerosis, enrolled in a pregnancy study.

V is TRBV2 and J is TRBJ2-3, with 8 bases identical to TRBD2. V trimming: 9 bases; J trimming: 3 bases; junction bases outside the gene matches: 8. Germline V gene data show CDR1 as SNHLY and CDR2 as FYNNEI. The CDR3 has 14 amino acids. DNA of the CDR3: TGTGCCAGATTTCCGGGAGGGGGTACAGATACGCAGTATTTT. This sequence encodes CARFPGGGTDTQYF.

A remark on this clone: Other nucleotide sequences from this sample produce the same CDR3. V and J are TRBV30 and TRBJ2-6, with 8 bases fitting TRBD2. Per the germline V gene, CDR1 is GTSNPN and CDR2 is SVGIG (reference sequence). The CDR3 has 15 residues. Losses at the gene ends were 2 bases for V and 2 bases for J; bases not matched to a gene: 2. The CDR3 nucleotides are TGTGCCTGGAGTCGGGGGGGAGCTGGGGCCAACGTCCTGACTTTC. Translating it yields CAWSRGGAGANVLTF.

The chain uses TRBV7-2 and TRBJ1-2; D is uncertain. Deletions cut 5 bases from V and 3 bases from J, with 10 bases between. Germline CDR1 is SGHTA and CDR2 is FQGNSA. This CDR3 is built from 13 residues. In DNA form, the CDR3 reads TGTGCCAGCAGCATTAGTGTTTACTATGGCTACACCTTC. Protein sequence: CASSISVYYGYTF. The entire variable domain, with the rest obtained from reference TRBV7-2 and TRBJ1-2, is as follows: GAGVSQSPSNKVTEKGKDVELRCDPISGHTALYWYRQSLGQGLEFLIYFQGNSAPDKSGLPSDRFSAERTGGSVSTLTIQRTQQEDSAVYLCASSISVYYGYTFGSGTRLTVV.

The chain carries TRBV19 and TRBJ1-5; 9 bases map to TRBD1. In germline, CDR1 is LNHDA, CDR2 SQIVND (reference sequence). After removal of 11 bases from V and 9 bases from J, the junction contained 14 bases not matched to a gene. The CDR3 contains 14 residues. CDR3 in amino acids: CASLTGGAELPQHF. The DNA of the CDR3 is TGTGCCTCTTTGACAGGGGGTGCGGAGCTGCCCCAGCATTTT.

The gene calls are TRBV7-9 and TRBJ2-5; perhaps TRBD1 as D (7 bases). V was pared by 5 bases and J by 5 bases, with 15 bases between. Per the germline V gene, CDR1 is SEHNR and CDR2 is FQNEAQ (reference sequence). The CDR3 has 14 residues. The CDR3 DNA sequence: TGTGCCAGCAGCCATCGACAGGGAGGCGAGACCCAGTACTTC. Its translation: CASSHRQGGETQYF.

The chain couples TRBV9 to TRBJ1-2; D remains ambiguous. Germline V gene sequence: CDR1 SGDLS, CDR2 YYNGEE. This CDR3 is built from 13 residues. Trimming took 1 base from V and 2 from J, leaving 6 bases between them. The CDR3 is CASSVTENYGYTF. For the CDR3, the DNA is TGTGCCAGCAGCGTAACAGAGAACTATGGCTACACCTTC.

DNA for the CDR3: TGCGCCAGCAGCGCTACCCCAGGGGGAAATCAGCCCCAGCATTTT. Its protein is CASSATPGGNQPQHF. The chain joins TRBV5-1 to TRBJ1-5, with 7 bases lining up with TRBD1. CDR1 is SGHRS, CDR2 YFSETQ, per germline. V was pared by 4 bases and J by 4 bases, with 8 bases of the junction left unmatched. This CDR3 has 15 amino acids.